A selection of T cell receptor beta chains follows, all from one sample in a study of shared clonotypes between healthy human individuals. Assay: immunoSEQ multiplex PCR; the TCRdb copy retains only in-frame clones and omits some. The sample includes about 2.3 million clones, approximately 93% of them seen just once. The sample consisted of naive CD4+ T cells from PBMCs. The source is a man aged 18 to 29 in good health. Some clones in this sample may be carry-over from other donors' samples. Both conserved end residues are part of each CDR3. Fields, in order: clone size, V gene, J gene, D gene, CDR3 protein, CDR3 DNA. The D gene is left open where the match is weak. A row's size may be missing; if present it is once, few, many or a size class.

clone_size: -
v_call: TRBV5-1
j_call: TRBJ2-7
d_call: TRBD2
cdr3_aa: CASSLLLAGGLEQYF
cdr3_nt: TGCGCCAGCAGCTTGCTTCTAGCGGGAGGGCTGGAGCAGTACTTC

clone_size: -
v_call: TRBV6-8
j_call: TRBJ2-2
d_call: TRBD1
cdr3_aa: CAGLGQGASNTGELFF
cdr3_nt: TGTGCCGGCCTGGGACAGGGGGCGTCGAACACCGGGGAGCTGTTTTTT

clone_size: -
v_call: TRBV5-1
j_call: TRBJ1-1
d_call: -
cdr3_aa: CASSLEGRLPEAFF
cdr3_nt: TGCGCCAGCAGCTTGGAAGGCAGGCTCCCTGAAGCTTTCTTT

clone_size: -
v_call: TRBV5-1
j_call: TRBJ1-1
d_call: -
cdr3_aa: CASSPGDLLNTEAFF
cdr3_nt: TGCGCCAGCAGCCCCGGGGATCTTCTGAACACTGAAGCTTTCTTT

clone_size: few
v_call: TRBV30
j_call: TRBJ1-1
d_call: -
cdr3_aa: CAWSVFSGLTAEAFF
cdr3_nt: TGTGCCTGGAGTGTATTTTCGGGGCTAACAGCTGAAGCTTTCTTT

clone_size: few
v_call: TRBV6-6
j_call: TRBJ2-7
d_call: -
cdr3_aa: CASSYIDTYEQYF
cdr3_nt: TGTGCCAGCAGTTACATCGACACTTACGAGCAGTACTTC

clone_size: -
v_call: TRBV25-1
j_call: TRBJ2-2
d_call: -
cdr3_aa: CASSEGGWNTGELFF
cdr3_nt: TGTGCCAGCAGTGAGGGTGGTTGGAACACCGGGGAGCTGTTTTTT

clone_size: -
v_call: TRBV5-1
j_call: TRBJ1-5
d_call: TRBD1
cdr3_aa: CASRGTGNSNQPQHF
cdr3_nt: TGCGCCAGCAGAGGGACAGGGAATAGCAATCAGCCCCAGCATTTT

clone_size: -
v_call: TRBV7-3
j_call: TRBJ2-1
d_call: TRBD2
cdr3_aa: CASSRATSENEQFF
cdr3_nt: TGTGCCAGCAGCCGGGCGACTAGCGAGAATGAGCAGTTCTTC

clone_size: -
v_call: TRBV6-6
j_call: TRBJ1-3
d_call: -
cdr3_aa: CASTRTGVRSGNTIYF
cdr3_nt: TGTGCCAGCACACGAACAGGTGTTCGTTCTGGAAACACCATATATTTT

clone_size: -
v_call: TRBV7-2
j_call: TRBJ1-2
d_call: -
cdr3_aa: CASTPAGNTNYGYTF
cdr3_nt: TGTGCCAGCACCCCCGCCGGAAACACTAACTATGGCTACACCTTC

clone_size: -
v_call: TRBV27
j_call: TRBJ1-1
d_call: -
cdr3_aa: CASRTGWWFRGNTEAFF
cdr3_nt: TGTGCCAGCAGAACTGGATGGTGGTTTCGGGGGAACACTGAAGCTTTCTTT

clone_size: -
v_call: TRBV7-3
j_call: TRBJ2-1
d_call: -
cdr3_aa: CASSLLPTGSEQFF
cdr3_nt: TGTGCCAGCAGCTTACTACCGACCGGCAGTGAGCAGTTCTTC

clone_size: -
v_call: TRBV30
j_call: TRBJ2-7
d_call: TRBD1
cdr3_aa: CAWSAGQGFYEQYF
cdr3_nt: TGTGCCTGGAGTGCTGGACAGGGATTCTACGAGCAGTACTTC

clone_size: -
v_call: TRBV5-6
j_call: TRBJ2-5
d_call: TRBD2
cdr3_aa: CASSFSILADPQETQYF
cdr3_nt: TGTGCCAGCAGCTTTTCGATACTAGCGGACCCACAAGAGACCCAGTACTTC

clone_size: -
v_call: TRBV6-1
j_call: TRBJ1-1
d_call: -
cdr3_aa: CASMITGDAEAFF
cdr3_nt: TGTGCCAGCATGATCACGGGGGACGCTGAAGCTTTCTTT

clone_size: -
v_call: TRBV10-2
j_call: TRBJ2-7
d_call: -
cdr3_aa: CASSGRIEQYF
cdr3_nt: TGCGCCAGCAGTGGACGTATCGAGCAGTACTTC

clone_size: -
v_call: TRBV6-1
j_call: TRBJ2-5
d_call: -
cdr3_aa: CASSESDGGGAETQYF
cdr3_nt: TGTGCCAGCAGTGAAAGTGACGGAGGGGGCGCAGAGACCCAGTACTTC

clone_size: -
v_call: TRBV2
j_call: TRBJ1-5
d_call: TRBD1
cdr3_aa: CASSGTQGAGQPQHF
cdr3_nt: TGTGCCAGCAGCGGTACTCAGGGGGCCGGACAGCCCCAGCATTTT

clone_size: -
v_call: TRBV6-5
j_call: TRBJ2-1
d_call: -
cdr3_aa: CASSPAGQMRQFF
cdr3_nt: TGTGCCAGCAGTCCTGCGGGACAAATGAGGCAGTTCTTC

clone_size: -
v_call: TRBV5-1
j_call: TRBJ1-1
d_call: TRBD1
cdr3_aa: CASGDRERRGSEAFF
cdr3_nt: TGCGCCAGCGGGGACAGGGAACGCCGGGGTTCTGAAGCTTTCTTT

clone_size: -
v_call: TRBV11-2
j_call: TRBJ2-7
d_call: -
cdr3_aa: CASSLGISYEQYF
cdr3_nt: TGTGCCAGCAGCTTAGGAATTTCGTACGAGCAGTACTTC

clone_size: -
v_call: TRBV19
j_call: TRBJ2-1
d_call: -
cdr3_aa: CASSIRASSHRLYNEQFF
cdr3_nt: TGTGCCAGTAGTATACGGGCTAGTTCCCACCGACTATACAATGAGCAGTTCTTC

clone_size: -
v_call: TRBV11-2
j_call: TRBJ2-7
d_call: TRBD2
cdr3_aa: CASSFERGTNYEQYF
cdr3_nt: TGTGCCAGCAGCTTCGAGCGGGGGACAAACTACGAGCAGTACTTC

clone_size: -
v_call: TRBV7-3
j_call: TRBJ2-7
d_call: -
cdr3_aa: CASSLRHRSEQYF
cdr3_nt: TGTGCCAGCAGCTTACGCCACCGGAGCGAGCAGTACTTC

clone_size: -
v_call: TRBV10-1
j_call: TRBJ1-1
d_call: -
cdr3_aa: CASSESGRGNTEAFF
cdr3_nt: TGCGCCAGCAGTGAGTCTGGCAGGGGGAACACTGAAGCTTTCTTT

clone_size: -
v_call: TRBV27
j_call: TRBJ1-1
d_call: -
cdr3_aa: CASSLLGGLRTEAFF
cdr3_nt: TGTGCCAGCAGTTTATTGGGGGGGCTGCGCACTGAAGCTTTCTTT

clone_size: -
v_call: TRBV27
j_call: TRBJ2-7
d_call: -
cdr3_aa: CASSEYSQSYEQYF
cdr3_nt: TGTGCCAGCAGTGAATATTCCCAAAGCTACGAGCAGTACTTC

clone_size: -
v_call: TRBV28
j_call: TRBJ2-1
d_call: TRBD1
cdr3_aa: CASSPGQGHYNEQFF
cdr3_nt: TGTGCCAGCAGTCCGGGACAGGGGCATTACAATGAGCAGTTCTTC

clone_size: -
v_call: TRBV5-6
j_call: TRBJ1-2
d_call: -
cdr3_aa: CASSLGRGLGAGYTF
cdr3_nt: TGTGCCAGCAGCTTGGGTCGGGGCTTAGGGGCTGGCTACACCTTC

clone_size: -
v_call: TRBV18
j_call: TRBJ2-5
d_call: -
cdr3_aa: CASSPTAAVPQETQYF
cdr3_nt: TGTGCCAGCTCACCAACGGCGGCGGTGCCTCAAGAGACCCAGTACTTC

clone_size: -
v_call: TRBV5-5
j_call: TRBJ1-2
d_call: -
cdr3_aa: CASSLYGGGNGYTF
cdr3_nt: TGTGCCAGCAGCTTGTATGGGGGCGGGAATGGCTACACCTTC

clone_size: -
v_call: TRBV2
j_call: TRBJ2-7
d_call: -
cdr3_aa: CASRRSASSYEQYF
cdr3_nt: TGTGCCAGCAGGAGGAGCGCCAGTTCCTACGAGCAGTACTTC

clone_size: -
v_call: TRBV5-5
j_call: TRBJ2-3
d_call: -
cdr3_aa: CASSSTTGSTQYF
cdr3_nt: TGTGCCAGCAGCTCGACCACAGGGAGTACGCAGTATTTT

clone_size: -
v_call: TRBV9
j_call: TRBJ2-1
d_call: TRBD2
cdr3_aa: CASSTSGSSYNEQFF
cdr3_nt: TGTGCCAGCAGTACCAGCGGGAGCTCCTACAATGAGCAGTTCTTC

clone_size: -
v_call: TRBV2
j_call: TRBJ2-5
d_call: TRBD1
cdr3_aa: CATADRAQETQYF
cdr3_nt: TGTGCCACCGCGGACAGGGCCCAAGAGACCCAGTACTTC

clone_size: -
v_call: TRBV6-5
j_call: TRBJ1-2
d_call: TRBD1
cdr3_aa: CASSLRGTNYGYTF
cdr3_nt: TGTGCCAGCAGTCTCAGGGGGACTAACTATGGCTACACCTTC

clone_size: few
v_call: TRBV25-1
j_call: TRBJ2-2
d_call: TRBD2
cdr3_aa: CASINAGSGSNGELFF
cdr3_nt: TGTGCCAGCATCAACGCCGGGAGCGGGAGTAACGGGGAGCTGTTTTTT

clone_size: -
v_call: TRBV5-6
j_call: TRBJ2-5
d_call: -
cdr3_aa: CASSSGHGGETQYF
cdr3_nt: TGTGCCAGCAGCTCGGGCCATGGGGGAGAGACCCAGTACTTC

clone_size: -
v_call: TRBV15
j_call: TRBJ2-2
d_call: TRBD2
cdr3_aa: CATSGRLADTGELFF
cdr3_nt: TGTGCCACCAGCGGGAGACTAGCGGACACCGGGGAGCTGTTTTTT

clone_size: -
v_call: TRBV4-1
j_call: TRBJ2-7
d_call: TRBD2
cdr3_aa: CASSPGGGSSYEQYF
cdr3_nt: TGCGCCAGCAGCCCGGGAGGCGGGAGCTCCTACGAGCAGTACTTC

clone_size: -
v_call: TRBV4-1
j_call: TRBJ2-7
d_call: -
cdr3_aa: CASSPQPGFLLVYEQYF
cdr3_nt: TGCGCCAGCAGCCCCCAACCAGGATTCCTATTGGTTTACGAGCAGTACTTC

clone_size: -
v_call: TRBV6-1
j_call: TRBJ1-1
d_call: -
cdr3_aa: CASSSPGTVDTEAFF
cdr3_nt: TGTGCCAGCAGTTCTCCGGGGACGGTAGACACTGAAGCTTTCTTT

clone_size: -
v_call: TRBV9
j_call: TRBJ2-1
d_call: TRBD1
cdr3_aa: CASSPTDRLAYNEQFF
cdr3_nt: TGTGCCAGCAGCCCGACGGACAGGTTGGCCTACAATGAGCAGTTCTTC

clone_size: -
v_call: TRBV9
j_call: TRBJ2-5
d_call: TRBD2
cdr3_aa: CASSGGLAGGQETQYF
cdr3_nt: TGTGCCAGCAGCGGAGGACTAGCGGGAGGCCAAGAGACCCAGTACTTC

clone_size: -
v_call: TRBV5-4
j_call: TRBJ2-7
d_call: TRBD1
cdr3_aa: CASSQPGQGAGEQYF
cdr3_nt: TGTGCCAGCAGCCAACCGGGACAGGGGGCCGGCGAGCAGTACTTC

clone_size: -
v_call: TRBV6-6
j_call: TRBJ2-7
d_call: TRBD2
cdr3_aa: CASSYSRTSREQYF
cdr3_nt: TGTGCCAGCAGTTACTCCCGGACTAGTCGCGAGCAGTACTTC